These 25 T cell receptor beta chains share one sample of origin, sequenced in a study of neurological immune-mediated disorders. TCRdb re-analysed the 5' RACE reads in MiXCR, keeping a single row per CDR3 protein. The sample has fewer than 80,000 distinct CDR3 sequences; more than 4% are singletons. Sequencing was performed on PBMCs. These receptors all come from a woman aged 45-59 years with multiple sclerosis.

This clonotype was picked up many times. The chain couples TRBV6-6 to TRBJ1-2; 9 bases agree with TRBD1. In germline, CDR1 is MNHNY, CDR2 SVGAGI (reference sequence). Trimming took 7 bases from V and 6 from J; bases not matched to a gene: 6. The CDR3 is 13 amino acids. The DNA of the CDR3 is TGTGCCAGCAACTTCGGACAGGGGAATGGCTACACCTTC. This translates into CASNFGQGNGYTF.

The table lists this clonotype with many counts. This chain connects TRBV4-1 to TRBJ2-3, with D hard to call. The V end was cut by 4 bases, the J end by 1 base, with 9 bases between. Per the germline V gene, CDR1 is MGHRA and CDR2 is YSYEKL. The CDR3 consists of 14 residues. The CDR3 here is CASSLGLGTDTQYF. The CDR3 DNA follows: TGCGCCAGCAGCCTCGGCTTGGGCACAGATACGCAGTATTTT.

This chain connects TRBV20-1 to TRBJ1-2, with TRBD1 matching over 10 bases. CDR1 is DFQATT, CDR2 SNEGSKA, per germline (reference sequence). CDR3 length: 13 residues. Trimming removed 3 bases from V and 4 bases from J; junction bases left unmatched: 2. The CDR3, as DNA: TGCAGTGCTAGGGGACAGGGGACCTATGGCTACACCTTC. The encoded protein is CSARGQGTYGYTF.

This clonotype was counted many times. The chain links TRBV5-1 to TRBJ1-5, with D maybe TRBD1 (6 bases). V lost 4 bases and J lost 4, with 9 bases in between. The CDR3 is made up of 13 amino acids. CDR1 SGHRS and CDR2 YFSETQ come from the germline V gene. The CDR3: CASSVQGNQPQHF. CDR3 bases: TGCGCCAGCAGCGTACAGGGTAATCAGCCCCAGCATTTT.

This clonotype was recorded at least ten times. The chain combines TRBV20-1 with TRBJ2-3; D ambiguous. This CDR3 is built from 13 residues. The V end lost 3 bases, the J end lost 0 bases, and 7 bases lay between the germline ends. Germline V gene lookup returns CDR1 DFQATT and CDR2 SNEGSKA (reference sequence). The CDR3 is CSASSGSTDTQYF. The CDR3 nucleotides read TGCAGTGCTAGTTCAGGCAGCACAGATACGCAGTATTTT.

In its sample, this clonotype was seen many times. The V and J genes are TRBV7-9 and TRBJ1-1, with D unresolved. The V end lost 1 base, the J end lost 0 bases, and 3 bases lay between the germline ends. Germline V CDR1 and CDR2: SEHNR, FQNEAQ (reference sequence). The CDR3 runs to 13 residues. For the CDR3, the DNA is TGTGCCAGCAGCTTAGTGCTGAACACTGAAGCTTTCTTT. It encodes CASSLVLNTEAFF.

By share, this clonotype ranks as medium-sized. V and J are TRBV4-1 and TRBJ1-1; TRBD1 agrees at 8 bases. Trimming took 1 base from V and 0 from J; bases not matched to a gene: 7. The CDR3 spans 17 residues. Looked up from germline, CDR1 is MGHRA and CDR2 is YSYEKL. CDR3 protein: CASSQGGTGPMNTEAFF. DNA of the CDR3: TGCGCCAGCAGCCAAGGAGGGACAGGTCCTATGAACACTGAAGCTTTCTTT.

V is TRBV5-6 and J is TRBJ2-1; the D gene is possibly TRBD2 (5 bases). The CDR3 is 13 amino acids. V was clipped by 3 bases and J by 9 bases, with 13 bases between them. Germline loops: CDR1 SGHDT, CDR2 YYEEEE. The CDR3 DNA reads TGTGCCAGCAGCTCCCGAAGCGGCATTGAGCAGTTCTTC. Its protein product is CASSSRSGIEQFF.

This clonotype was seen ten or more times. The chain links TRBV20-1 to TRBJ1-5, with D uncertain. Deletions cut 5 bases from V and 0 bases from J, with 11 bases between. The CDR3 is 14 residues long. Germline V gives CDR1 DFQATT, CDR2 SNEGSKA (reference sequence). The CDR3 DNA sequence: TGCAGTGCTTCACCGACAAATAGCAATCAGCCCCAGCATTTT. Its translation is CSASPTNSNQPQHF.

This clonotype occurred many times. The chain carries TRBV12-3 or TRBV12-4 and TRBJ2-4; 9 bases agree with TRBD1. This CDR3 has 17 amino acids. Germline trimming cut 4 bases from V and 1 base from J; bases unmatched to any gene: 8. In DNA form, the CDR3 reads TGTGCCAGCAGTTCTTGGGTTGACAGGGGGGCCAAAAACATTCAGTACTTC. This sequence encodes CASSSWVDRGAKNIQYF.

Many counts were recorded for this clonotype. This chain joins TRBV5-1 and TRBJ1-1; D is undetermined. V lost 4 bases and J 4 bases, leaving 14 bases between the germline ends. The CDR3 is 14 residues long. Germline CDR1 SGHRS, CDR2 YFSETQ. CDR3 bases: TGCGCCAGCAGCGGTGACACCCGGGGCACTGAAGCTTTCTTT. Its protein product is CASSGDTRGTEAFF.

This clonotype appeared many times. This rearrangement joins TRBV19 to TRBJ1-5; 9 bases are shared with TRBD1. This CDR3 region has 15 residues. Germline values: CDR1 LNHDA, CDR2 SQIVND (reference sequence). V trimming: 8 bases; J trimming: 2 bases; junction bases outside the gene matches: 7. CDR3 nucleotide sequence: TGTGCCAGTGTAATGGGACAGGGTGGCAATCAGCCCCAGCATTTT. Its translation is CASVMGQGGNQPQHF.

At least ten counts were recorded for this clonotype. This chain links TRBV11-2 with TRBJ1-6; D is perhaps TRBD1 (5 bases). CDR1 and CDR2 (germline): SGHAT, FQNNGV. The V end was cut by 5 bases, the J end by 8 bases, with 16 bases between. CDR3 length: 15 residues. CDR3 nucleotide sequence: TGTGCCAGCAGCCCCTGGCAACCGGGGGATTCACCCCTCCACTTT. Residues: CASSPWQPGDSPLHF.

This clonotype was detected a few times. V is TRBV12-5 and J is TRBJ1-3, with 7 bases aligning to TRBD1. Trimming removed 7 bases from V and 0 bases from J; junction bases left unmatched: 12. CDR1 is LGHNT and CDR2 is FRNRAP in the germline V gene. This CDR3 has 17 residues. As DNA, the CDR3 is TGTGCTAGTGCCTTGGGGATGAGGACAGGCTCTGGAAACACCATATATTTT. Its translation: CASALGMRTGSGNTIYF. The full variable domain, its missing parts supplied by reference TRBV12-5 and TRBJ1-3, is DARVTQTPRHKVTEMGQEVTMRCQPILGHNTVFWYRQTMMQGLELLAYFRNRAPLDDSGMPKDRFSAEMPDATLATLKIQPSEPRDSAVYFCASALGMRTGSGNTIYFGEGSWLTVV.

This clonotype was detected ten times or more. The V gene is TRBV7-9, the J gene TRBJ2-7; D is unresolved. The CDR3 runs 11 residues. Per the germline V gene, CDR1 is SEHNR and CDR2 is FQNEAQ (reference sequence). Trimming cost V 4 bases and J 5 bases, with 6 bases left between them. In DNA form, the CDR3 reads TGTGCCAGCAGCTCTTGGGACGAGCAGTACTTC. Translating it yields CASSSWDEQYF.

This clonotype was seen many times. The chain has TRBV5-1 and TRBJ2-5; D is uncertain. The CDR3 is made up of 13 amino acids. V was pared by 2 bases and J by 5 bases, with 10 bases between. CDR1 is SGHRS and CDR2 is YFSETQ in the germline V gene. For the CDR3, the DNA is TGCGCCAGCAGCTTCTTCTCATCTGAGACCCAGTACTTC. Its translation: CASSFFSSETQYF.

This clonotype appeared many times. The chain carries TRBV20-1 and TRBJ2-3; possibly TRBD2 for D (5 bases). V lost 4 bases and J 2 bases, leaving 16 bases between the germline ends. Looked up from germline, CDR1 is DFQATT and CDR2 is SNEGSKA (reference sequence). The CDR3 is 15 amino acids. CDR3 sequence reads: CSAINFGGSTDTQYF. DNA of the CDR3: TGCAGTGCTATAAATTTTGGCGGGTCCACAGATACGCAGTATTTT.

This clonotype was counted ten times or more. The chain recombines TRBV5-1 with TRBJ1-5, with a weak D call TRBD1 (6 bases). The CDR3 sequence is 15 residues long. Trimming left V 4 bases short and J 2 bases short, with 13 bases between. Per the germline V gene, CDR1 is SGHRS and CDR2 is YFSETQ. The CDR3 DNA sequence: TGCGCCAGCAGCGACGGACAGTCCCGCAATCAGCCCCAGCATTTT. It specifies CASSDGQSRNQPQHF.

In this sample, this clonotype turned up many times. This chain's CDR3 is CASQRQGDTGELFF. DNA for the CDR3: TGTGCCAGCCAACGACAGGGGGACACCGGGGAGCTGTTTTTT. The chain couples TRBV6-4 to TRBJ2-2; 9 nucleotides match TRBD1. Unmatched junction bases numbered 4, after V lost 8 bases and J lost 3 bases. The V gene's germline CDR1 is MRHNA and CDR2 SNTAGT. The CDR3 length is 14 residues.

This clonotype was seen ten or more times. This chain joins TRBV2 and TRBJ2-2; TRBD2 aligns across 10 bases. Germline V gene lookup returns CDR1 SNHLY and CDR2 FYNNEI. The CDR3 length is 19 residues. Unmatched junction bases numbered 9, after V lost 2 bases and J lost 0 bases. In nucleotides, the CDR3 is TGTGCCAGCAGTGAACGGGTAGCGGGGGGTTTCGCGAACACCGGGGAGCTGTTTTTT. Its translation: CASSERVAGGFANTGELFF.

This clonotype was seen repeatedly, ten times or more. The CDR3 bases are TGTGCCAGCAGTTTAAGTCTGGTAACTGGCTACACCTTC. This encodes CASSLSLVTGYTF. The V gene is TRBV12-3 or TRBV12-4, the J gene TRBJ1-2; D uncertain. The ends were cut back, 2 bases at V and 7 bases at J, with 11 bases in the middle. The CDR3 has 13 residues.

This clonotype was observed many times. The CDR3 loop reads CASSLGGLRNEQFF. CDR3 sequence (DNA): TGTGCCAGCAGTTTAGGGGGACTCCGCAATGAGCAGTTCTTC. This chain connects TRBV12-3 or TRBV12-4 to TRBJ2-1; maybe TRBD2 (6 bases). V lost 1 base and J 6 bases, leaving 10 bases between the germline ends. The CDR3 sequence is 14 residues long.

This clonotype came up many times. The gene calls are TRBV7-9 and TRBJ2-7, with D possibly TRBD2 on 6 matching bases. CDR3 length: 13 amino acids. Germline V lookup: CDR1 SEHNR, CDR2 FQNEAQ (reference sequence). Trimming stripped 5 bases from V and 1 base from J, with 9 bases between. Here the CDR3 DNA reads TGTGCCAGCAGCCCCGGGACTTCCTACGAGCAGTACTTC. Its translation: CASSPGTSYEQYF.

This clonotype occurred many times. The genes are TRBV24-1 and TRBJ2-3; tentatively, D is TRBD1 (9 bases). Trimming left V 4 bases short and J 4 bases short, with 20 bases between. The CDR3 loop spans 17 amino acids. CDR1 and CDR2 (germline): KGHDR, SFDVKD. CDR3 sequence reads: CATSDPPGGDRADTQYF. CDR3 sequence (DNA): TGTGCCACCAGTGACCCCCCGGGGGGGGACAGGGCAGATACGCAGTATTTT.

At least ten counts were recorded for this clonotype. This chain links TRBV18 with TRBJ2-5; D gene uncertain. Trimming left V 2 bases short and J 3 bases short, with 13 bases between. The CDR3 extends over 15 amino acids. Germline V gives CDR1 KGHSH, CDR2 LQKENI. CDR3 nucleotide sequence: TGTGCCAGCTCACCAAACAAGGGTTCCGAAGAGACCCAGTACTTC. This gives the protein CASSPNKGSEETQYF.